A selection of T cell receptor beta chains follows, all from one sample in a study of T cells in Graves' hyperthyroidism and ophthalmopathy. TCRdb re-called the multiplex PCR reads through MiXCR, storing one row per CDR3 protein. The sample shows some 760,000 distinct CDR3 sequences, 12% to 15% of them seen only once. The sequenced sample was blood. The receptors here all came from a woman aged 18-30 years with Graves' hyperthyroidism. The conserved cysteine and the conserved F or W are not part of the CDR3 here.

length	V	J	CDR3
11	TRBV27	TRBJ2-7	ASSLGSLYEQY
14	TRBV15	TRBJ2-4	ATSDILWGAKNIQY
12	TRBV29-1	TRBJ2-4	SGRDRGAKNIQY
12	TRBV20-1	TRBJ2-3	SAGTDSVTDTQY
10	TRBV7-9	TRBJ1-3	ASGTSGNTIY
13	TRBV6-5	TRBJ1-3	ASSYAGDSGNTIY
12	TRBV7-6	TRBJ2-7	ASSLASGTYEQY
12	TRBV4-1	TRBJ1-1	ASRPYNRQREAF
15	TRBV19	TRBJ1-2	ASSIRTVPTPIYGYT
11	TRBV10-1	TRBJ1-1	ASKKGVNTEAF
15	TRBV9	TRBJ1-4	ASSVHPGEATNEKLF
14	TRBV7-2	TRBJ2-7	ASSLAAGMGNYEQY
13	TRBV28	TRBJ2-3	ASSLSQQITDTQY
13	TRBV27	TRBJ1-1	ASSLSRDRGTEAF
16	TRBV24-1	TRBJ2-3	ATSDLPLTGPVYDTQY
12	TRBV2	TRBJ2-7	ASSVEAGTYEQY
12	TRBV28	TRBJ2-2	ASSFQLNTGELF
13	TRBV19	TRBJ2-2	ASSKGDFYTGELF
11	TRBV6-1	TRBJ2-7	ASRGLPFYEQY
12	TRBV24-1	TRBJ1-5	ATSDWAGNQPQH
12	TRBV10-3	TRBJ2-5	AISAQGAIETQY
15	TRBV7-2	TRBJ2-3	ASSFPPWRFSTDTQY
10	TRBV3-1	TRBJ2-1	ASSLTGTGTI
13	TRBV30	TRBJ2-7	AWSVETGRLYEQY
13	TRBV27	TRBJ2-7	ASSPWAGDFDEQY
11	TRBV13	TRBJ2-4	ASSLETENIQY
14	TRBV18	TRBJ2-7	ASSPSSGTSSYEQY
12	TRBV5-4	TRBJ1-3	ASTRQGYGNTIY
13	TRBV27	TRBJ1-2	ASSSTGQGRFGYT
13	TRBV7-9	TRBJ2-5	ASSPVKLAVETQY
12	TRBV28	TRBJ2-2	ASSSGLAIGELF
11	TRBV29-1	TRBJ1-4	SVATAPNEKLF
13	TRBV27	TRBJ2-3	ASSYYRERSDTQY
13	TRBV27	TRBJ2-7	ASSYGTSLVYEQY
12	TRBV28	TRBJ2-1	ASSFRSGTNEQF
14	TRBV11-2	TRBJ2-2	ASSLSPTGVTGELF
12	TRBV5-1	TRBJ1-4	ASSLEVGGEKLF
18	TRBV6-2/TRBV6-3	TRBJ1-4	ASSPIHAERRLPVNEKLF
16	TRBV11-2	TRBJ2-1	ASSRTSGSSLASNEQF
14	TRBV12-3/TRBV12-4	TRBJ1-2	ASETLRVRGNYGYT